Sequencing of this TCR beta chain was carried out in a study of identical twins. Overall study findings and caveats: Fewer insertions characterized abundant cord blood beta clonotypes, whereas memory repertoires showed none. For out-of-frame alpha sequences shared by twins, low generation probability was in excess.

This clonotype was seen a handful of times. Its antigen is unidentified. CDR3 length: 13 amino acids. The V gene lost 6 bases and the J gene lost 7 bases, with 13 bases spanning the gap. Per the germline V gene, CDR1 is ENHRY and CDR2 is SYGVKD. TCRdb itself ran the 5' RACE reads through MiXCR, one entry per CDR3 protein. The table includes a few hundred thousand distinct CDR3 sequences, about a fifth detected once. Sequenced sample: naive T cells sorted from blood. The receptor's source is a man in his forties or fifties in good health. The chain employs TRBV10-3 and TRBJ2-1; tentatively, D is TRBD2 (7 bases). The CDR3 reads CAIRGGGANEQFF. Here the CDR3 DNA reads TGTGCCATCAGGGGAGGGGGGGCGAATGAGCAGTTCTTC.